The clone carrying this TCR beta chain was recorded only once. Data came from immunoSEQ multiplex PCR; TCRdb stores just in-frame clones and leaves some out. The sample yields about 430,000 clones, approximately 90% seen once. The sample originates from a study of blood T cell repertoires in COVID-19. Germline-derived CDR1 and CDR2 are DFQATT and SNEGSKA (reference sequence). This CDR3 region has 10 residues. With 5 bases removed from V and 7 bases from J, the gap between germline ends came to 8 bases. The sequence came from a woman aged 18-29 years who had been exposed to COVID-19. The chain couples TRBV20-1 to TRBJ1-2; D gene uncertain. Sequenced input: PBMCs or T cells enriched from blood (not recorded which). The CDR3 protein is CSASRGGYTF. The CDR3, as DNA: TGCAGTGCTTCCCGCGGTGGCTACACCTTC.